Below, 26 T cell receptor beta chains from the same sample are listed, as sequenced in a study of blood T cell repertoires in COVID-19. The assay was immunoSEQ multiplex PCR, and TCRdb's table has in-frame clones only and misses some. The sample has some 140,000 clones; roughly 78% are singletons. Sequenced sample: peripheral blood. These receptors were collected from an elderly man with acute or convalescent COVID-19.

This chain uses TRBV5-1 with TRBJ2-5; TRBD2 is a possible D gene (5 bases). In germline, CDR1 is SGHRS, CDR2 YFSETQ. The V end was cut by 2 bases, the J end by 6 bases, with 14 bases between. The CDR3 covers 14 residues. Here the CDR3 reads CASSFTDSGKTQYF. In DNA form, the CDR3 reads TGCGCCAGCAGCTTCACCGATTCCGGGAAGACCCAGTACTTC.

The V gene is TRBV18, the J gene TRBJ1-4; D not certain. Germline V gives CDR1 KGHSH, CDR2 LQKENI. Trimming left V 5 bases short and J 0 bases short, with 13 bases between. The CDR3 spans 16 residues. The CDR3 sequence is CASSYYVISTNEKLFF. The CDR3 nucleotides are TGTGCCAGCTCATACTACGTGATATCAACTAATGAAAAACTGTTTTTT.

The chain combines TRBV25-1 with TRBJ2-2, with 7 nucleotides matching TRBD1. Trimming removed 6 bases from V and 2 bases from J; junction bases left unmatched: 3. CDR1 MGHDK and CDR2 SYGVNS come from the germline V gene. The CDR3 consists of 14 residues. CDR3 DNA sequence: TGTGCCAGCAGGGGGACAGACAACACCGGGGAGCTGTTTTTT. This encodes CASRGTDNTGELFF.

This clone was picked up one time. This rearrangement joins TRBV6-5 to TRBJ2-1; 9 bases match TRBD2. This CDR3 is built from 15 residues. Germline CDR1 MNHEY, CDR2 SVGAGI. Germline trimming cut 6 bases from V and 0 bases from J; bases unmatched to any gene: 3. The CDR3 loop reads CASRSSGVSYNEQFF. CDR3 DNA: TGTGCCAGCAGGTCTAGCGGGGTCTCCTACAATGAGCAGTTCTTC.

This clone appeared a single time. V is TRBV9 and J is TRBJ2-3; 8 bases are a match to TRBD2. Germline loops: CDR1 SGDLS, CDR2 YYNGEE. The V gene end was trimmed by 0 bases and the J gene end by 0 bases; junction bases not matched to a gene: 18. The CDR3 covers 21 residues. Here the CDR3 reads CASSVGVASGRSTTSTDTQYF. The CDR3 DNA reads TGTGCCAGCAGCGTAGGTGTGGCTAGCGGGCGATCAACCACTAGCACAGATACGCAGTATTTT.

The chain employs TRBV7-2 and TRBJ1-1; TRBD1 matches 10 bases. The CDR3 spans 13 residues. Germline values: CDR1 SGHTA, CDR2 FQGNSA. The J segment lost 2 bases and the V segment lost 8 bases, leaving 2 bases of the junction unmatched. As DNA, the CDR3 is TGTGCCAGCGGACAGGGGGTCAACACTGAAGCTTTCTTT. Translated: CASGQGVNTEAFF.

The J gene is TRBJ2-1, the V gene TRBV5-4; TRBD2 is a possible D gene (5 bases). From germline, CDR1 is SGHNT and CDR2 YYREEE (reference sequence). The CDR3 totals 17 residues. V was pared by 4 bases and J by 0 bases, with 17 bases between. CDR3 in DNA: TGTGCCAGCAGCCCCCTCCCCTCGGGGAGCTCCTACAATGAGCAGTTCTTC. Protein product: CASSPLPSGSSYNEQFF.

The chain is built from TRBV6-6 and TRBJ1-6; D unclear. The length of the CDR3 is 15 residues. Between the trimmed V and J ends, which lost 5 bases and 10 bases, there was a span of 18 bases. Per germline, CDR1 MNHNY and CDR2 SVGAGI (reference sequence). CDR3 region: CASSSDSWNLSPLHF. CDR3 coding DNA: TGTGCCAGCAGTAGCGACTCTTGGAATTTGTCACCCCTCCACTTT.

The V and J genes are TRBV2 and TRBJ2-6, with TRBD2 matching 7 bases. The CDR3 has 14 amino acids. Germline V gives CDR1 SNHLY, CDR2 FYNNEI. V was pared by 7 bases and J by 2 bases, with 2 bases of the junction left unmatched. This chain's CDR3 is CASTGGTGANVLTF. The CDR3 DNA follows: TGTGCCAGCACGGGGGGAACTGGGGCCAACGTCCTGACTTTC.

This sequence joins TRBV7-2 and TRBJ1-5; 9 nucleotides line up with TRBD1. With 5 bases clipped from V and 1 base from J, the junction kept 0 bases outside the gene matches. CDR3 length equals 14 residues. Germline V gene data show CDR1 as SGHTA and CDR2 as FQGNSA. The CDR3 region is CASSDRGSNQPQHF. CDR3 DNA: TGTGCCAGCAGCGACAGGGGGAGCAATCAGCCCCAGCATTTT.

The CDR3 here is CASSDYGGNSPLHF. CDR3 DNA: TGTGCCAGCAGTGACTATGGAGGGAATTCACCCCTCCACTTT. The chain recombines TRBV6-4 with TRBJ1-6; D is unresolved. The V end was cut by 1 base, the J end by 7 bases, with 8 bases between. The CDR3 has 14 amino acids. Germline CDR1 MRHNA, CDR2 SNTAGT.

The chain carries TRBV7-6 and TRBJ1-1; 8 nucleotides line up with TRBD1. The V gene end was trimmed by 1 base and the J gene end by 2 bases; junction bases not matched to a gene: 3. CDR3 length equals 15 residues. From germline, CDR1 is SGHVS and CDR2 FNYEAQ. The CDR3 here is CASSLVTGANTEAFF. DNA of the CDR3: TGTGCCAGCAGCTTAGTGACAGGGGCCAACACTGAAGCTTTCTTT.

This chain uses TRBV2 with TRBJ1-5; 9 nucleotides align to TRBD1. This CDR3 is 17 amino acids long. Trimming cost V 2 bases and J 6 bases; bases outside gene matches: 11. Germline CDR1 reads SNHLY; CDR2 reads FYNNEI. CDR3 residues: CASSETVQGAGGQPQHF. In nucleotides, the CDR3 is TGTGCCAGCAGTGAAACGGTACAGGGGGCAGGGGGTCAGCCCCAGCATTTT. The full variable domain, rest sourced from reference TRBV2 and TRBJ1-5, is EPEVTQTPSHQVTQMGQEVILRCVPISNHLYFYWYRQILGQKVEFLVSFYNNEISEKSEIFDDQFSVERPDGSNFTLKIRSTKLEDSAMYFCASSETVQGAGGQPQHFGDGTRLSIL.

The genes are TRBV21-1 and TRBJ2-4; TRBD1 is the table's D call, not checked against the DNA. TRBV21-1 is a pseudogene. CDR3 length equals 12 residues. In DNA, the CDR3 is TGTGCCAGCGAACAGGGACGAGGCATTCAGTACTTC. Protein: CASEQGRGIQYF.

The chain employs TRBV7-9 and TRBJ2-5, with 8 bases lining up with TRBD2. The germline CDR1 and CDR2 sequences are SEHNR and FQNEAQ (reference sequence). V lost 9 bases to trimming and J lost 5 bases; unmatched junction nucleotides: 8. The CDR3 spans 13 residues. DNA of the CDR3: TGTGCCAGTTCTGACCCGGGGGGGGAGACCCAGTACTTC. Protein product: CASSDPGGETQYF.

The J gene is TRBJ2-2, the V gene TRBV14, with 9 bases identical to TRBD2. Germline V gives CDR1 SGHDN, CDR2 FVKESK. This CDR3 comprises 15 residues. J gave up 2 bases and V 6 bases, and 4 bases lay outside the gene matches. The CDR3 here is CASRVAGVNTGELFF. The CDR3 nucleotides read TGTGCCAGCAGAGTAGCGGGGGTTAACACCGGGGAGCTGTTTTTT.

The chain uses TRBV5-1 and TRBJ2-7; weak D call: TRBD2 (6 bases). CDR3 size: 15 residues. V shed 0 bases and J shed 0 bases, with 10 bases lying between them. The germline CDR1 and CDR2 sequences are SGHRS and YFSETQ. In nucleotides, the CDR3 is TGCGCCAGCAGCTTGGGGAGGGTTAGCTCCTACGAGCAGTACTTC. Its protein product is CASSLGRVSSYEQYF. The full variable domain, rest sourced from reference TRBV5-1 and TRBJ2-7, is KAGVTQTPRYLIKTRGQQVTLSCSPISGHRSVSWYQQTPGQGLQFLFEYFSETQRNKGNFPGRFSGRQFSNSRSEMNVSTLELGDSALYLCASSLGRVSSYEQYFGPGTRLTVT.

This chain joins TRBV29-1 and TRBJ1-2, with 8 bases fitting TRBD1. Germline loops: CDR1 SQVTM, CDR2 ANQGSEA. With V trimmed by 1 base and J by 4 bases, 5 bases remained unmatched. The CDR3 loop spans 14 amino acids. CDR3 sequence: CSVEGTGFGYGYTF. The CDR3 DNA reads TGCAGCGTTGAAGGGACAGGGTTTGGCTATGGCTACACCTTC.

V gene TRBV4-1 combines with J gene TRBJ1-1, with D hard to call. The CDR3 runs to 16 residues. With 0 bases removed from V and 2 bases from J, the gap between germline ends came to 13 bases. Germline assignment: CDR1 MGHRA and CDR2 YSYEKL. The CDR3 is CASSQDRGRGNTEAFF. The CDR3 DNA reads as TGCGCCAGCAGCCAAGACAGAGGCCGGGGTAACACTGAAGCTTTCTTT.

V usage is TRBV6-2 or TRBV6-3 and J usage is TRBJ2-3; 8 positions match TRBD2. Germline V CDR1 and CDR2: MNHEY, SVGEGT. The CDR3 loop spans 16 amino acids. J was trimmed by 1 base and V by 5 bases; bases with no gene match: 8. The CDR3, as DNA: TGTGCCAGCAGTCCACACGGGGGGGCGGGCACAGATACGCAGTATTTT. Translation gives CASSPHGGAGTDTQYF.

The gene calls are TRBV20-1 and TRBJ2-5; the D gene is possibly TRBD1 (6 bases). The CDR3 runs 13 residues. The germline V and J ends were trimmed by 3 bases and 5 bases, with 13 bases remaining between them. The V gene's germline CDR1 is DFQATT and CDR2 SNEGSKA (reference sequence). The CDR3 nucleotides are TGCAGTGCTAGTTCTTGGGGGCACGAGACCCAGTACTTC. This sequence encodes CSASSWGHETQYF.

This clone was observed a few times. Here the CDR3 reads CASSLATGGEELFF. The CDR3 bases are TGTGCCAGCAGCCTTGCGACAGGGGGGGAAGAGCTGTTTTTT. The chain carries TRBV11-3 and TRBJ2-2; TRBD1 aligns across 9 bases. The V segment lost 5 bases and the J segment 11 bases; nucleotides outside the gene matches: 9. The V gene's germline CDR1 is SGHNT and CDR2 YENEEA. The length of the CDR3 is 14 residues.

Written as DNA, the CDR3 is TGCGCCAGCAGCCAGGGTGGACAGGGGGCCTACGAGCAGTACGTC. It encodes CASSQGGQGAYEQYV. The chain uses TRBV4-1 and TRBJ2-7; TRBD1 aligns across 10 bases. Germline lookup yields CDR1 MGHRA and CDR2 YSYEKL. The CDR3 is 15 amino acids. The ends lost 3 bases at V and 2 bases at J; junction bases unmatched: 4.

This chain's CDR3 is CSVGAVTDTQYF. The CDR3 nucleotides are TGCAGCGTTGGAGCGGTCACAGATACGCAGTATTTT. The J gene is TRBJ2-3, the V gene TRBV29-1, with a weak D call TRBD2 (5 bases). The CDR3 loop spans 12 amino acids. The germline V gene has CDR1 SQVTM and CDR2 ANQGSEA. V was cut by 4 bases and J by 2 bases, with 7 bases left in between.

This chain connects TRBV12-5 to TRBJ1-1; D not certain. Germline V gives CDR1 LGHNT, CDR2 FRNRAP. This CDR3 spans 17 amino acids. V gave up 0 bases and J gave up 1 base, with 15 bases separating them. The chain's CDR3 is CASGLVLGVVENTEAFF. The CDR3 bases are TGTGCTAGTGGTTTGGTCCTCGGTGTAGTAGAGAACACTGAAGCTTTCTTT.

This sequence joins TRBV3-1 (or the pseudogene TRBV3-2) and TRBJ1-2; D not certain. Germline CDR1 reads LGHDT; CDR2 reads YNNKEL (reference sequence). The CDR3 runs to 16 residues. V lost 4 bases and J 5 bases, leaving 20 bases between the germline ends. The CDR3 DNA is TGTGCCAGCAGCCCAAATTTGGGCGGAGGATATTATGGCTACACCTTC. Residues: CASSPNLGGGYYGYTF.